These 16 T cell receptor beta chains originate from one sample sequenced in a study of long-term antiretroviral therapy in people with HIV (dated by TCRdb to the early 2020s). The immunoSEQ hsTCRB v3.0 assay was used at survey level resolution for TRB variable region sequencing. TCRdb took this table from immuneACCESS and kept in-frame rearrangements with V and J called. Such tables lack part of the clones; where checked against another copy, unresolved V genes explain under half of the gap, and the rest is unexplained. The sample table holds approximately 15,000 clones, of which roughly 80% were seen once. The leading ten clones occupy approximately 20% of the sample. Here the sequenced sample was unsorted PBMCs, taken just before starting antiretroviral therapy. These receptors were collected from a man aged 40-50 years with HIV.

V usage is TRBV11-3 and J usage is TRBJ2-7; D is possibly TRBD1 or TRBD2 (5 bases each). V shed 1 base and J shed 3 bases, with 19 bases lying between them. This CDR3 region has 17 residues. Germline V gene sequence: CDR1 SGHNT, CDR2 YENEEA. The CDR3 reads CASSLGVRDGPYYEQYF. The CDR3 DNA follows: TGTGCCAGCAGCTTAGGGGTCCGGGACGGTCCTTACTACGAGCAGTACTTC.

This chain connects TRBV11-2 to TRBJ1-6; unclear D gene. Per the germline V gene, CDR1 is SGHAT and CDR2 is FQNNGV. The CDR3 spans 15 residues. Trimming removed 1 base from V and 8 bases from J, with 12 bases in between. The DNA of the CDR3 is TGTGCCAGCAGCTTAGCTTCGGCCCACTATTCACCCCTCCACTTT. Translating it yields CASSLASAHYSPLHF.

This chain joins TRBV6-6 and TRBJ2-7, with D unresolved. The V and J ends lost 2 bases and 3 bases respectively, with 5 bases between them. The germline CDR1 and CDR2 sequences are MNHNY and SVGAGI (reference sequence). The CDR3 covers 12 residues. CDR3 in amino acids: CASSYGVYEQYF. The CDR3 DNA is TGTGCCAGCAGTTACGGTGTCTACGAGCAGTACTTC.

V is TRBV6-5 and J is TRBJ2-1; 9 nucleotides agree with TRBD1. In germline, CDR1 is MNHEY, CDR2 SVGAGI. After removal of 4 bases from V and 3 bases from J, the junction contained 7 bases not matched to a gene. This CDR3 comprises 16 residues. The CDR3 DNA reads TGTGCCAGCAGTTCCTCGTGGACAGGGGTCTACAATGAGCAGTTCTTC. Its protein product is CASSSSWTGVYNEQFF.

This chain uses TRBV4-2 with TRBJ1-2, with D uncertain. Trimming removed 0 bases at V and 2 bases at J, with 10 bases between. There are 15 residues in the CDR3. CDR1 LGHNA and CDR2 YNFKEQ come from the germline V gene. The CDR3 is CASSQDRQDNYGYTF. DNA of the CDR3: TGTGCCAGCAGCCAAGATCGGCAGGACAACTATGGCTACACCTTC.

The V gene is TRBV27, the J gene TRBJ1-1; TRBD1 might be the D (5 bases). Per germline, CDR1 MNHEY and CDR2 SMNVEV (reference sequence). The V gene lost 3 bases and the J gene lost 4 bases, with 9 bases spanning the gap. The CDR3 has 13 amino acids. For the CDR3, the DNA is TGTGCCAGCAGTTTTACAGGACTCACTGAAGCTTTCTTT. Residues: CASSFTGLTEAFF.

V gene TRBV5-1 combines with J gene TRBJ1-6; TRBD1 agrees at 9 bases. With V trimmed by 0 bases and J by 5 bases, 3 bases remained unmatched. This CDR3 is 16 amino acids long. Germline loops: CDR1 SGHRS, CDR2 YFSETQ. In nucleotides, the CDR3 is TGCGCCAGCAGCTTGGGTAGGACAGGGGATAATTCACCCCTCCACTTT. Its translation: CASSLGRTGDNSPLHF.

This chain uses TRBV7-3 with TRBJ1-5; 8 bases fit TRBD1. Unmatched junction bases numbered 11, after V lost 6 bases and J lost 7 bases. This CDR3 comprises 15 residues. Germline CDR1 is SGHTA and CDR2 is FQGTGA. CDR3 protein: CASRLTPGGGQPQHF. The CDR3 DNA follows: TGTGCCAGCAGGTTGACACCAGGGGGCGGCCAGCCCCAGCATTTT.

The chain couples TRBV25-1 to TRBJ2-2; the D gene is possibly TRBD1 (6 bases). This CDR3 is built from 16 residues. V lost 5 bases and J 4 bases, leaving 17 bases between the germline ends. Germline CDR1 and CDR2: MGHDK and SYGVNS. CDR3 nucleotide sequence: TGTGCCAGCAGTCCCCCTGGGACACAAATCACCGGGGAGCTGTTTTTT. It codes for CASSPPGTQITGELFF.

This clone ranks as medium-sized. The chain employs TRBV6-5 and TRBJ2-7; D might be TRBD1 or TRBD2, each matching 6 bases. There are 16 residues in the CDR3. In germline, CDR1 is MNHEY, CDR2 SVGAGI. V lost 0 bases and J lost 5, with 17 bases in between. Here the CDR3 reads CASSYSRGAGLHEQYF. CDR3 sequence (DNA): TGTGCCAGCAGTTACTCGAGGGGGGCAGGGTTACACGAGCAGTACTTC.

The chain couples TRBV5-1 to TRBJ2-7, with 8 nucleotides matching TRBD1. With 2 bases clipped from V and 5 bases from J, the junction kept 9 bases outside the gene matches. CDR1 and CDR2 from the germline V gene are SGHRS and YFSETQ. CDR3 length: 15 residues. DNA of the CDR3: TGCGCCAGCAGCTTATCGGGACAGGCTAGGGACGAGCAGTACTTC. It specifies CASSLSGQARDEQYF.

The rearrangement uses TRBV11-2 and TRBJ1-1; a possible D gene is TRBD1 (5 bases). The CDR3 sequence is 15 residues long. V lost 1 base and J 4 bases, leaving 13 bases between the germline ends. Germline CDR1 reads SGHAT; CDR2 reads FQNNGV. The CDR3 nucleotides are TGTGCCAGCAGCTTAGGAGGGCCGGGGCGCACTGAAGCTTTCTTT. It specifies CASSLGGPGRTEAFF.

Only one count was recorded for this clone. The rearrangement joins TRBV27 to TRBJ1-2; D gene uncertain. The CDR3 has 13 amino acids. Germline CDR1 reads MNHEY; CDR2 reads SMNVEV (reference sequence). The V and J ends lost 6 bases and 7 bases respectively, with 15 bases between them. CDR3 coding DNA: TGTGCCAGCAGCCCACGAGGGCCACTTGGCTACACCTTC. Protein sequence: CASSPRGPLGYTF.

The V and J genes are TRBV5-1 and TRBJ2-3, with D maybe TRBD1 (6 bases). V was trimmed by 4 bases and J by 0 bases, leaving 15 bases between them. Per the germline V gene, CDR1 is SGHRS and CDR2 is YFSETQ. CDR3 length: 16 amino acids. CDR3 sequence reads: CASSKDTGRSTDTQYF. DNA of the CDR3: TGCGCCAGCAGCAAGGACACAGGGCGGAGCACAGATACGCAGTATTTT.

The chain links TRBV9 to TRBJ1-1; TRBD1 aligns across 10 bases. V dropped 0 bases and J dropped 4; count of bases not matched to a gene: 6. The CDR3 spans 16 residues. Germline CDR1 reads SGDLS; CDR2 reads YYNGEE. Here the CDR3 reads CASSVAGTGDFTEAFF. CDR3 DNA: TGTGCCAGCAGCGTAGCCGGGACAGGGGATTTCACTGAAGCTTTCTTT.

The chain links TRBV7-9 to TRBJ2-2; 8 bases line up with TRBD1. V lost 6 bases and J lost 4; bases outside the gene matches: 13. CDR1 and CDR2 from the germline V gene are SEHNR and FQNEAQ (reference sequence). This CDR3 has 17 amino acids. This CDR3 is CASRQNRDRIATGELFF. In DNA form, the CDR3 reads TGTGCCAGCAGGCAAAACCGGGACAGGATCGCCACCGGGGAGCTGTTTTTT.